Listed below are T cell receptor beta chains from one sample, sequenced in a study of blood T cell repertoires in COVID-19. The data were produced by immunoSEQ multiplex PCR, yet TCRdb's version contains in-frame clones alone and is incomplete. The top ten clones hold less than 2.5% of a sample with a few hundred thousand clones, around 87% of them seen once. The sequenced material came from PBMCs or T cells enriched from blood (not recorded which). These TCRs come from a man aged 35-49 years in a cohort exposed to, infected with or recovered from COVID-19 (not recorded which). CDR3s include the opening cysteine and the closing phenylalanine or tryptophan. D genes are given only for firm matches. Clone size is given for some rows only: seen once, a few or many times, or a class if the clone is expanded.

J gene | D gene | clone size | V gene | CDR3 length | CDR3 DNA | CDR3 protein
TRBJ1-2 | . | . | TRBV10-3 | 13 | TGTGCCATCAGAACCGGGACTCCCGATGGCTACACCTTC | CAIRTGTPDGYTF
TRBJ1-1 | . | . | TRBV10-2 | 10 | TGCGCCAGCAGGGGACTTGAAGCTTTCTTT | CASRGLEAFF
TRBJ1-1 | . | . | TRBV11-3 | 13 | TGTGCCAGCAGCTTAGACGACGGGGGGATGACTTTCTTT | CASSLDDGGMTFF
TRBJ1-2 | . | . | TRBV5-1 | 13 | TGCGCCAGCAGCTTTGGAGAAGACTATGGCTACACCTTC | CASSFGEDYGYTF
TRBJ2-7 | . | . | TRBV2 | 15 | TGTGCCAGCAGTCACGCCGGGACAAGGGGGTACGAGCAGTACTTC | CASSHAGTRGYEQYF
TRBJ2-1 | . | . | TRBV11-2 | 16 | TGTGCCAGCAGCCCGTTGAAGCGAAGACTTTACAATGAGCAGTTCTTC | CASSPLKRRLYNEQFF
TRBJ2-7 | TRBD1 | . | TRBV5-1 | 14 | TGCGCCAGCAGCTTGGGGGGACAGGGCTACGAGCAGTACTTC | CASSLGGQGYEQYF
TRBJ2-7 | . | . | TRBV6-5 | 16 | TGTGCCAGCAGTTACTCGGCCTTCCCAGGGTATGACGAGCAGTACTTC | CASSYSAFPGYDEQYF
TRBJ2-7 | TRBD1 | . | TRBV7-8 | 16 | TGTGCCAGCAGACCACAGGGGGGTTCAGGCTCCTACGAGCAGTACTTC | CASRPQGGSGSYEQYF
TRBJ2-3 | TRBD2 | once | TRBV6-5 | 14 | TGTGCCAGTCGGACTAGCGGGAGTTTGAATACGCAGTATTTT | CASRTSGSLNTQYF
TRBJ1-4 | TRBD1 | . | TRBV15 | 14 | TGTGCCACCAGCAGGAGGACAGGGTATGAAAAACTGTTTTTT | CATSRRTGYEKLFF
TRBJ1-2 | . | few | TRBV5-6 | 12 | TGTGCCAGCAGGATAAGGGGGTATGGCTACACCTTC | CASRIRGYGYTF
TRBJ2-7 | . | . | TRBV7-9 | 14 | TGTGCCAGCAGCTTAGATCAGGGAACCTACGAGCAGTACTTC | CASSLDQGTYEQYF
TRBJ2-7 | . | . | TRBV27 | 13 | TGTGCCAGCAGTTTAGGAGCCTACTACGAGCAGTACTTC | CASSLGAYYEQYF
TRBJ2-1 | TRBD2 | once | TRBV2 | 15 | TGTGCCAGCAGTCCCCAGACTAGCGGGAGTCATGAGCAGTTCTTC | CASSPQTSGSHEQFF
TRBJ2-3 | . | . | TRBV3-1/TRBV3-2 | 15 | TGTGCCAGCAGCCGTCGAACTGCCGGGGCAGATACGCAGTATTTT | CASSRRTAGADTQYF
TRBJ1-5 | . | . | TRBV24-1 | 14 | TGTGCCACCAGCCCACAGGGCTACAATCAGCCCCAGCATTTT | CATSPQGYNQPQHF
TRBJ2-5 | TRBD2 | . | TRBV27 | 18 | TGTGCCAGCAGTTTATTGGGACTAGCGGGAGGGATGGCTGAGACCCAGTACTTC | CASSLLGLAGGMAETQYF
TRBJ2-1 | . | . | TRBV24-1 | 13 | TGTGCCACCGGGGAGAAATACACCGATGAGCAGTTCTTC | CATGEKYTDEQFF
TRBJ2-3 | . | . | TRBV18 | 15 | TGTGCCAGCTCACCATTGAGCGACTACACAGATACGCAGTATTTT | CASSPLSDYTDTQYF
TRBJ2-7 | . | . | TRBV7-8 | 15 | TGTGCCAGCAGCCAATATAGCGGAACCTCCTACGAGCAGTACTTC | CASSQYSGTSYEQYF
TRBJ1-5 | . | . | TRBV6-6 | 13 | TGTGCCAGCAGTTCCACTCAAGTTTTCTCACAGCATTTT | CASSSTQVFSQHF
TRBJ2-1 | . | . | TRBV7-9 | 12 | TGTGCCAGCAGCGTAAGCGGAGATGAGCAGTTCTTC | CASSVSGDEQFF
TRBJ1-6 | TRBD1 | . | TRBV18 | 17 | TGTGCCAGCTCACCGGAACAGGGGAGAGCCTATAATTCACCCCTCCACTTT | CASSPEQGRAYNSPLHF
TRBJ2-5 | TRBD1 | . | TRBV5-6 | 13 | TGTGCCAGCAGCACCGGACAGGGGGAGACCCAGTACTTC | CASSTGQGETQYF
TRBJ1-1 | TRBD1 | . | TRBV18 | 15 | TGTGCCAGCTCACCACGCGGGGACAGTAGCACTGAAGCTTTCTTT | CASSPRGDSSTEAFF
TRBJ2-5 | TRBD2 | once | TRBV3-1/TRBV3-2 | 14 | TGTGCCAGCAGCCGGGGGACTAGCGGGGAGACCCAGTACTTC | CASSRGTSGETQYF
TRBJ2-1 | TRBD2 | . | TRBV11-2 | 17 | TGTGCCAGCAGCCCCGGACTAGCGGGAGGGGTTACTAATGAGCAGTTCTTC | CASSPGLAGGVTNEQFF
TRBJ2-2 | . | . | TRBV27 | 14 | TGTGCCAGCAGTTCCCAGCGACCCACCGGGGAGCTGTTTTTT | CASSSQRPTGELFF
TRBJ1-6 | . | . | TRBV5-3 | 15 | TGTGCCAGAAGCCTACAGACAGGCTATAATTCACCCCTCCACTTT | CARSLQTGYNSPLHF
TRBJ2-1 | TRBD2 | . | TRBV4-1 | 16 | TGCGCCAGCAGCCCTGGAGTGACTAGCGGGAGGAATGAGCAGTTCTTC | CASSPGVTSGRNEQFF
TRBJ1-5 | TRBD1 | . | TRBV2 | 15 | TGTGCCAGCAGTGTACAGGGGGCGGGCAATCAGCCCCAGCATTTT | CASSVQGAGNQPQHF
TRBJ2-1 | TRBD2 | . | TRBV13 | 15 | TGTGCCAGCAGCTTAGGACGGGAGGCTTCCAATGAGCAGTTCTTC | CASSLGREASNEQFF
TRBJ1-4 | TRBD1 | . | TRBV29-1 | 17 | TGCAGCGTTGTAACGTTAGGACAGGGGGCGTCTAATGAAAAACTGTTTTTT | CSVVTLGQGASNEKLFF
TRBJ2-1 | TRBD2 | few | TRBV7-2 | 15 | TGTGCCAGCAGCGCCACCGGCGGGAGGGGAGATGAGCAGTTCTTC | CASSATGGRGDEQFF
TRBJ1-4 | . | once | TRBV4-1 | 16 | TGCGCCAGCAGCCAAGATCCGGGAAGGACTAATGAAAAACTGTTTTTT | CASSQDPGRTNEKLFF
TRBJ1-4 | . | few | TRBV27 | 19 | TGTGCCAGCAGTTTAATTAGGGGTCCAGCAACCGCAACTAATGAAAAACTGTTTTTT | CASSLIRGPATATNEKLFF
TRBJ1-2 | TRBD1 | . | TRBV3-1/TRBV3-2 | 14 | TGTGCCAGCAGCCCTGGGACAGGGTCGGTTGGCTACACCTTC | CASSPGTGSVGYTF
TRBJ2-4 | . | . | TRBV7-9 | 14 | TGTGCCAGCAGCTTAGTTATACAGGGCAGCATTCAGTACTTC | CASSLVIQGSIQYF
TRBJ2-5 | TRBD1 | . | TRBV2 | 13 | TGTGCCAGCGTCGGGACAGAAAAAGAGACCCAGTACTTC | CASVGTEKETQYF
TRBJ2-5 | . | . | TRBV27 | 16 | TGTGCCAGCAGTTTAGTGGGGCGGCACCTCCAAGAGACCCAGTACTTC | CASSLVGRHLQETQYF
TRBJ2-3 | TRBD1 | . | TRBV2 | 14 | TGTGCCACCAAGGGCGGGACAGGGGCAGATACGCAGTATTTT | CATKGGTGADTQYF
TRBJ2-3 | TRBD1 | . | TRBV2 | 14 | TGTGCCAGTAGCCTAGGACAGGACGTAGATACGCAGTATTTT | CASSLGQDVDTQYF
TRBJ2-5 | TRBD1 | . | TRBV28 | 14 | TGTGCCAGCAGAGAGACAGGGGGCGGGGAGACCCAGTACTTC | CASRETGGGETQYF
TRBJ2-1 | . | . | TRBV5-1 | 15 | TGCGCCAGCAGCTTGGCCGCTATCCCACACAATGAGCAGTTCTTC | CASSLAAIPHNEQFF
TRBJ1-2 | TRBD1 | . | TRBV7-9 | 13 | TGTGCCAGCGGGACAGGCGCCAACTATGGCTACACCTTC | CASGTGANYGYTF